A single sample gave rise to the 12 T cell receptor beta chains below, sequenced in a study of blood T cell repertoires in COVID-19. Sequenced by immunoSEQ multiplex PCR; TCRdb stores in-frame clones only, minus some. The data contain around 90,000 clones, 75% to 85% of them seen just once; the ten biggest clones take up 10% to 15%. What was sequenced was peripheral blood. The receptor source for this set is a human donor in a cohort sampled during active COVID-19.

The chain recombines TRBV18 with TRBJ2-5, with 9 bases fitting TRBD1. The CDR3 has 15 residues. V lost 1 base to trimming and J lost 4 bases; unmatched junction nucleotides: 4. Germline lookup yields CDR1 KGHSH and CDR2 LQKENI. The CDR3 coding sequence is TGTGCCAGCTCACCACGTGGGACAGGGTTAGAGACCCAGTACTTC. Encoded protein: CASSPRGTGLETQYF.

This clone was seen a single time. This chain connects TRBV25-1 to TRBJ2-7; TRBD2 matches at 13 bases. The CDR3 is made up of 16 amino acids. Trimming removed 5 bases from V and 4 bases from J; junction bases left unmatched: 8. Germline values: CDR1 MGHDK, CDR2 SYGVNS. CDR3 DNA sequence: TGTGCCAGCAGTAAGGCGGGGACTAGCGGGAATTACGAGCAGTACTTC. This encodes CASSKAGTSGNYEQYF.

The V and J genes are TRBV25-1 and TRBJ1-2, with unresolved D. The CDR3 spans 13 residues. The germline V and J ends were trimmed by 2 bases and 4 bases, with 8 bases remaining between them. Germline CDR1 is MGHDK and CDR2 is SYGVNS. The CDR3, as DNA: TGTGCCAGCAGTGAAGGAGGCACCTATGGCTACACCTTC. Encoded protein: CASSEGGTYGYTF.

The chain employs TRBV7-6 and TRBJ1-1; D is unclear. CDR1 is SGHVS, CDR2 FNYEAQ, per germline. The CDR3 sequence is 13 residues long. V lost 5 bases and J 5 bases, leaving 12 bases between the germline ends. The DNA for the CDR3 is TGTGCCAGCAGCACAAACCCGGGAACTGAAGCTTTCTTT. Its translation: CASSTNPGTEAFF.

The chain links TRBV11-2 to TRBJ2-3; 15 bases fit TRBD2. CDR3 length: 19 residues. Germline assignment: CDR1 SGHAT and CDR2 FQNNGV. The J segment lost 3 bases and the V segment lost 6 bases, leaving 13 bases of the junction unmatched. The CDR3 DNA sequence: TGTGCCAGCAGTGGGACTAGCGGGGGGTTTTTTGGAAGAACAGATACGCAGTATTTT. Translating it yields CASSGTSGGFFGRTDTQYF.

The chain employs TRBV24-1 and TRBJ2-7; TRBD2 agrees at 9 bases. The CDR3 has 13 residues. V dropped 0 bases and J dropped 7; count of bases not matched to a gene: 0. The germline gives CDR1 KGHDR, CDR2 SFDVKD. The CDR3 bases are TGTGCCACCAGTGATTTGACTAGCGGGGAGCAGTACTTC. Its translation is CATSDLTSGEQYF.

The chain recombines TRBV7-8 with TRBJ2-1; 9 positions agree with TRBD1. CDR1 is SGHVS, CDR2 FQNEAQ, per germline. The CDR3 spans 16 residues. The V and J ends lost 3 bases and 3 bases, in that order; junction bases with no gene match: 6. The DNA for the CDR3 is TGTGCCAGCAGCTTGTCCGGGACAGGGAGCTACAATGAGCAGTTCTTC. This codes for CASSLSGTGSYNEQFF.

The V and J genes are TRBV7-9 and TRBJ1-3; TRBD1 agrees at 8 bases. Germline trimming cut 11 bases from V and 3 bases from J; bases unmatched to any gene: 6. The CDR3 is 13 amino acids. Germline CDR1 SEHNR, CDR2 FQNEAQ (reference sequence). Written as DNA, the CDR3 is TGTGCCGTTGACAGGGGATTTGGAAACACCATATATTTT. It translates to CAVDRGFGNTIYF. Filled out from reference TRBV7-9 and TRBJ1-3, the complete variable domain reads DTGVSQNPRHKITKRGQNVTFRCDPISEHNRLYWYRQTLGQGPEFLTYFQNEAQLEKSRLLSDRFSAERPKGSFSTLEIQRTEQGDSAMYLCAVDRGFGNTIYFGEGSWLTVV.

This clone is a singleton in its sample. The rearrangement links TRBV30 to TRBJ1-2, with D hard to call. The CDR3 has 11 residues. Trimming left V 2 bases short and J 2 bases short, with 3 bases between. In germline, CDR1 is GTSNPN, CDR2 SVGIG (reference sequence). The CDR3 spells CAWSLNYGYTF. CDR3 DNA sequence: TGTGCCTGGAGTCTAAACTATGGCTACACCTTC.

Written as DNA, the CDR3 is TGTGCCAGCAGCTTAAGCGGGGGCATAGCCGGGGAGCTGTTTTTT. Its protein is CASSLSGGIAGELFF. The chain links TRBV7-3 to TRBJ2-2, with D possibly matching TRBD2 (7 bases). Trimming pared 1 base from V and 6 bases from J, leaving 12 bases between. Germline V gives CDR1 SGHTA, CDR2 FQGTGA. This CDR3 region has 15 residues.

The V and J genes are TRBV5-5 and TRBJ1-2; 7 bases are shared with TRBD1. Unmatched junction bases numbered 10, after V lost 4 bases and J lost 4 bases. This CDR3 contains 15 residues. From germline, CDR1 is SGHKS and CDR2 YYEKEE (reference sequence). The CDR3, as DNA: TGTGCCAGCAGCCTCCTTCCTCGACAGGGCTATGGCTACACCTTC. This sequence encodes CASSLLPRQGYGYTF.

The chain combines TRBV9 with TRBJ1-6; the match to TRBD1 covers 7 bases. The CDR3 extends over 15 amino acids. Per the germline V gene, CDR1 is SGDLS and CDR2 is YYNGEE. V was pared by 2 bases and J by 7 bases, with 6 bases of the junction left unmatched. CDR3: CASSVADRRNSPLHF. The CDR3 coding sequence is TGTGCCAGCAGCGTCGCGGACAGGAGGAATTCACCCCTCCACTTT.